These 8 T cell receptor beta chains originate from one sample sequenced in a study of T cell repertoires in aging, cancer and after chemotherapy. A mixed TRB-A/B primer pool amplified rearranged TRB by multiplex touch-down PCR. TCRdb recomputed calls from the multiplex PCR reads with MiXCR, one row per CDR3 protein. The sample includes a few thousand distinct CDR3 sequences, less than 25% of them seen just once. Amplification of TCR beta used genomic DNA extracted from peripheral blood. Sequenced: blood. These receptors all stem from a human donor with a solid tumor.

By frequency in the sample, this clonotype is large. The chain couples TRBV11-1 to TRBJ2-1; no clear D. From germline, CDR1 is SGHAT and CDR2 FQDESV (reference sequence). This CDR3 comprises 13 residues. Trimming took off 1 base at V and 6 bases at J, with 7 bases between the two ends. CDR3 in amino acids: CASSLESGNEQFF. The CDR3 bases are TGTGCCAGCAGCTTAGAATCAGGCAATGAGCAGTTCTTC.

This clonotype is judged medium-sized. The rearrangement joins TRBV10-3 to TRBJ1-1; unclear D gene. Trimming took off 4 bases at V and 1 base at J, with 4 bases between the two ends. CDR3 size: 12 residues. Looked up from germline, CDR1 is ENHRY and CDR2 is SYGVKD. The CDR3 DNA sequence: TGTGCCATCAGTGGGCAGAACACTGAAGCTTTCTTT. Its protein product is CAISGQNTEAFF.

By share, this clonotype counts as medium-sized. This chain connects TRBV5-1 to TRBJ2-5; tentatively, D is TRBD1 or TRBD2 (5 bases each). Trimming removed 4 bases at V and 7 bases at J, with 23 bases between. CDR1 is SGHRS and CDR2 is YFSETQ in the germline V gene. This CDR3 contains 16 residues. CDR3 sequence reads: CASSIATGTLRGTQYF. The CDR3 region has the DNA TGCGCCAGCAGCATCGCAACCGGGACCCTACGAGGGACCCAGTACTTC.

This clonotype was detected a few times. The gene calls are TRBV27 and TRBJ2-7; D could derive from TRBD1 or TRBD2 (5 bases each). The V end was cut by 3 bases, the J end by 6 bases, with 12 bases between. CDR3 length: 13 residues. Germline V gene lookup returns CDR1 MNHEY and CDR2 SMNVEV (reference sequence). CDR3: CASSFSPGSEQYF. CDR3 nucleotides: TGTGCCAGCAGTTTTTCCCCAGGGAGCGAGCAGTACTTC.

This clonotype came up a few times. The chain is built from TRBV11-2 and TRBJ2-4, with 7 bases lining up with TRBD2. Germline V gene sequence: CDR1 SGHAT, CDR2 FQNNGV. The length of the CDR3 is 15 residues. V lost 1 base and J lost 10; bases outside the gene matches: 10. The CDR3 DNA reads TGTGCCAGCAGCTTAGGGGGCGGGAGCGTTAGTATTCAGTACTTC. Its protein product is CASSLGGGSVSIQYF.

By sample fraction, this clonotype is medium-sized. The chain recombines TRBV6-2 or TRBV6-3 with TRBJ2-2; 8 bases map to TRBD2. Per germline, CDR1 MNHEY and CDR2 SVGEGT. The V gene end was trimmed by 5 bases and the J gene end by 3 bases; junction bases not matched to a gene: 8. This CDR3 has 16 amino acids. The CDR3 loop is CASSPLAGRDTGELFF. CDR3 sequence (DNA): TGTGCCAGCAGTCCCCTAGCGGGCAGGGACACCGGGGAGCTGTTTTTT.

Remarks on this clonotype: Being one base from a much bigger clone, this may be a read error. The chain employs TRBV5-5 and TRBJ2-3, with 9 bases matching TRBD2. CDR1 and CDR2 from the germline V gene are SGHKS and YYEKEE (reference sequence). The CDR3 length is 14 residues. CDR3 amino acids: CVSTWWGSGGTQYF. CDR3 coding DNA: TGTGTCAGCACTTGGTGGGGTAGCGGGGGAACGCAGTATTTT.

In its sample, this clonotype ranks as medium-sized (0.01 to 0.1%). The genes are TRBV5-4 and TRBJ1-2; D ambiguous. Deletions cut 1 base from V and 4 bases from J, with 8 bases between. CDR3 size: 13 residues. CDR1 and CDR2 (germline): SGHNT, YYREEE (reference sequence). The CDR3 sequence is CASSLSRSYGYTF. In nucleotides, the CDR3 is TGTGCCAGCAGCTTGAGCAGGAGCTATGGCTACACCTTC.